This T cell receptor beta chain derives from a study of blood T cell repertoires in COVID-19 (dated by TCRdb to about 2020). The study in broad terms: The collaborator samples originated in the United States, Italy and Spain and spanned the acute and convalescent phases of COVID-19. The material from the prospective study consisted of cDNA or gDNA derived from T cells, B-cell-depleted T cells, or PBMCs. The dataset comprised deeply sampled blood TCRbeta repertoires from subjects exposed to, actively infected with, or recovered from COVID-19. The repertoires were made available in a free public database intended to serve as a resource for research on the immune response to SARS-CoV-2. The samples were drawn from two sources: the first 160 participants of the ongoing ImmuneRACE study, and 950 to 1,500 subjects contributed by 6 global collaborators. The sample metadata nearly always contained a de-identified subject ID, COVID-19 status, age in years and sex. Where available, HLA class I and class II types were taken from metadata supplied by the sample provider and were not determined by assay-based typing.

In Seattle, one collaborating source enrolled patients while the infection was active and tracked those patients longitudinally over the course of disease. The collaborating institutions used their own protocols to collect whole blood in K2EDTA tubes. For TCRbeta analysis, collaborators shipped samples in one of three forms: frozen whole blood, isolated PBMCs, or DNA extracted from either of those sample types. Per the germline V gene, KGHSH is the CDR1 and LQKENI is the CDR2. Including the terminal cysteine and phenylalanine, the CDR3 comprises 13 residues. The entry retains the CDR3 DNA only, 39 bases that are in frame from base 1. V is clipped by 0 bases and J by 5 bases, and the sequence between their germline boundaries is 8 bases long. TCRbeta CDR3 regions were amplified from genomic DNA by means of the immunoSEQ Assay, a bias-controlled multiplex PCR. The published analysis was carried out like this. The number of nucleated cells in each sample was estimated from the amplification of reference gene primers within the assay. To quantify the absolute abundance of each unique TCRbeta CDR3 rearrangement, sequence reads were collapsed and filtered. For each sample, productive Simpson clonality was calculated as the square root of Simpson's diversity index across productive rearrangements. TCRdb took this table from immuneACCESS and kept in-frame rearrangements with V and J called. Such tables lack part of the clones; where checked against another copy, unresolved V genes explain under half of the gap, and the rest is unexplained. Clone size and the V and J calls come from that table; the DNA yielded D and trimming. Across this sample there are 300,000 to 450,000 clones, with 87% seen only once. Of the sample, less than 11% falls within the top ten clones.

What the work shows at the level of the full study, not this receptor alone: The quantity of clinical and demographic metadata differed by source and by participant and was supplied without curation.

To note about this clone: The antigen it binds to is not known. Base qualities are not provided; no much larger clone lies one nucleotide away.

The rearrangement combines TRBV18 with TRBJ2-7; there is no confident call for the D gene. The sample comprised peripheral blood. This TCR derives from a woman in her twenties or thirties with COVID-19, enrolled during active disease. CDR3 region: CASSPPAQNEQYF. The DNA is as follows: TGTGCCAGCTCACCACCGGCTCAGAACGAGCAGTACTTC.